This TCR beta chain was identified during a study of T cell repertoires in cytomegalovirus infection. On the study more broadly: Signatures in public TCR beta sequences pointed to both CMV infection and matching HLA type. Findings and caveats of the study: CMV-specific HLA-C-restricted TCR beta clonotypes dominated the ex vivo response.

TCRdb re-called the reads through MiXCR, storing one row per CDR3 protein. The sample carries a few hundred thousand distinct CDR3 sequences, over 7.5% recorded once. This clonotype has just a few counts. Its target is not known. Germline CDR1 reads LNHNV; CDR2 reads YYDKDF (reference sequence). The CDR3 consists of 14 residues. Trimming cost V 0 bases and J 3 bases, with 5 bases left between them. The receptor's source is a human donor in good health (CMV status not recorded). Some clones in this sample may be carry-over from other donors' samples. This chain links TRBV15 with TRBJ2-2; D is ambiguous. Sample: PBMCs. DNA of the CDR3: TGTGCCACCAGCAGAGATAGGGACACCGGGGAGCTGTTTTTT. Translation gives CATSRDRDTGELFF.